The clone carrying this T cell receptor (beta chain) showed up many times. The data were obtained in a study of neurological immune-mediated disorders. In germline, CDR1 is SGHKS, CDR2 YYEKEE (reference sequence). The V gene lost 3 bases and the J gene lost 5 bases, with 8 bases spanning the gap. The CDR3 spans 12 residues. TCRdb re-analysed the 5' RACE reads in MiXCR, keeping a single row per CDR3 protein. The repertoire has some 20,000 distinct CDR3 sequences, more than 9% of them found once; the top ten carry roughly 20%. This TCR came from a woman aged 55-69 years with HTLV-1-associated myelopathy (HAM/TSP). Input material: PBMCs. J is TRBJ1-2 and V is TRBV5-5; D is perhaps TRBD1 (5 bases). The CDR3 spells CASSSDSYGYTF. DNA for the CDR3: TGTGCCAGCAGCTCAGACAGTTATGGCTACACCTTC.